This T cell receptor beta chain was found in a study of blood T cell repertoires in COVID-19. The J segment lost 2 bases and the V segment lost 6 bases, leaving 13 bases of the junction unmatched. The CDR3 has 20 residues. Germline V lookup: CDR1 SGHNT, CDR2 YENEEA. The table came from immunoSEQ multiplex PCR; TCRdb's copy has only in-frame clones and leaves some out. The sample includes about 250,000 clones, around 88% of them seen just once. This TCR came from a woman younger than 45 with COVID-19, enrolled during active disease. The V gene is TRBV11-3, the J gene TRBJ2-1; 16 positions agree with TRBD2. The sample taken for sequencing was peripheral blood. As DNA, the CDR3 is TGTGCCAGCAGTACTCTAGAGGGACTAGCGGGAGGGCTCCCCTACAATGAGCAGTTCTTC. Amino acid sequence: CASSTLEGLAGGLPYNEQFF.